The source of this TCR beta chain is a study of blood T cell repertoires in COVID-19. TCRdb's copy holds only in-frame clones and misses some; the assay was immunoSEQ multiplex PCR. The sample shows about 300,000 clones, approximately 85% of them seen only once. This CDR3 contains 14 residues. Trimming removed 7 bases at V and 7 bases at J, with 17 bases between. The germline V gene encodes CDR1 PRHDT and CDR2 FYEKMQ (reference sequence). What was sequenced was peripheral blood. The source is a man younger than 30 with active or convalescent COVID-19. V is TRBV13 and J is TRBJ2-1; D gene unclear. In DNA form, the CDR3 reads TGTGCCAGCACCTCCATGCTAGTATCGAATGAGCAGTTCTTC. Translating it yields CASTSMLVSNEQFF.